Listed below are T cell receptor beta chains from one sample, sequenced in a study of blood T cell repertoires in COVID-19. The method was immunoSEQ multiplex PCR; TCRdb's version includes in-frame clones alone and lacks a portion of them. The table includes around 99,000 clones, approximately 80% detected once. The specimen was peripheral blood. The receptors originated from a woman older than 75 with active or convalescent COVID-19. CDR3s include the opening cysteine and the closing phenylalanine or tryptophan. Fields, in order: clone size, D gene, J gene, V gene, CDR3 DNA, CDR3 protein. The D gene is left open where the match is weak. Only some rows state a clone size, as once, few, many or a class for expanded clones.

once | TRBD1 | TRBJ1-2 | TRBV30 | TGTGCCTGGAGTTACCCCGCGACAGGGACCTATGGCTACACCTTC | CAWSYPATGTYGYTF
. | . | TRBJ1-2 | TRBV19 | TGTGCCAGTAGTATTCAGGGTTTGTACTATGGCTACACCTTC | CASSIQGLYYGYTF
. | TRBD1 | TRBJ2-3 | TRBV27 | TGTGCCAGCAGTTCGGACAGGGGCACAGATACGCAGTATTTT | CASSSDRGTDTQYF
. | TRBD1 | TRBJ1-3 | TRBV10-3 | TGTGCCATCAGTGAAGGGACAGGGGGCTCTGGAAACACCATATATTTT | CAISEGTGGSGNTIYF
once | TRBD2 | TRBJ2-7 | TRBV5-6 | TGTGCCAGCAGCTTGGTAGCGGGTAGTGAGCAGTACTTC | CASSLVAGSEQYF
. | . | TRBJ1-1 | TRBV19 | TGTGCCAGTAGTATAAGCCCCCGCAGTGGATGGGGCCTGAACACTGAAGCTTTCTTT | CASSISPRSGWGLNTEAFF
. | . | TRBJ2-1 | TRBV28 | TGTGCCAGCAGTCCCTCGGGGGCGGGAGTGTCCAATGAGCAGTTCTTC | CASSPSGAGVSNEQFF
. | TRBD1 | TRBJ1-1 | TRBV10-3 | TGTGCCATCAGTGACTCCAGGGGGAAAAACACTGAAGCTTTCTTT | CAISDSRGKNTEAFF
. | . | TRBJ2-7 | TRBV10-1 | TGCGCCAGCAGGCGGCAGGGGTCGCACGAGCAGTACTTC | CASRRQGSHEQYF
. | TRBD2 | TRBJ2-7 | TRBV3-1/TRBV3-2 | TGTGCCAGCAGCCCGGACCTTAGCGGGAGGGCCTACGAGCAGTACTTC | CASSPDLSGRAYEQYF
. | TRBD1 | TRBJ2-5 | TRBV11-1 | TGTGCCAGCACCAGGAGACAGGGGTTTTACCAAGAGACCCAGTACTTC | CASTRRQGFYQETQYF
. | . | TRBJ1-2 | TRBV6-4 | TGTGCCAGCAGTGCCGGACAGAACTATGGCTACACCTTC | CASSAGQNYGYTF
. | TRBD1 | TRBJ2-2 | TRBV24-1 | TGTGCCACCAGTGTCGAATCGGGGGACAGGCGGTACACCGGGGAGCTGTTTTTT | CATSVESGDRRYTGELFF
. | TRBD2 | TRBJ2-4 | TRBV9 | TGTGCCAGCAGCGTAGGCGGGAGGGTGGCCAAAAACATTCAGTACTTC | CASSVGGRVAKNIQYF
. | . | TRBJ2-3 | TRBV11-2 | TGTGCCAGCAGCTTTTGGCGGATCGGCACAGATACGCAGTATTTT | CASSFWRIGTDTQYF
. | . | TRBJ2-4 | TRBV19 | TGTGCCAGCGCTTCTAGCGACCATCAGGCCAAAAACATTCAGTACTTC | CASASSDHQAKNIQYF
. | TRBD2 | TRBJ2-7 | TRBV11-2 | TGTGCCAGCAGCTTAGTCTGGGGGAGGGCCTACGAGCAGTACTTC | CASSLVWGRAYEQYF
. | TRBD1 | TRBJ2-7 | TRBV28 | TGTGCCAGCAGGACTGGGACAGGGGGCGTCTACGAGCAGTACTTC | CASRTGTGGVYEQYF
. | . | TRBJ1-2 | TRBV28 | TGTGCCAGCAGCCGAGCTAACTATGGCTACACCTTC | CASSRANYGYTF
. | . | TRBJ2-1 | TRBV5-1 | TGCGCCAGCAGCTTGGGATGGCGGCAGGGGTTCAATGAGCAGTTCTTC | CASSLGWRQGFNEQFF
. | TRBD1 | TRBJ2-3 | TRBV19 | TGTGCCAGTACCGGGACAGGGGGTGTTTGGGATACGCAGTATTTT | CASTGTGGVWDTQYF
. | TRBD1 | TRBJ1-5 | TRBV28 | TGTGCCAGCAGTTTCCGGGACAGGGGCCAGCCCCAGCATTTT | CASSFRDRGQPQHF
. | . | TRBJ2-7 | TRBV21-1 | TGTGCCAGCAGCAAAGCCCAACCCGAGACAGGGGAGGCCTCCTACGAGCAGTACTTC | CASSKAQPETGEASYEQYF
many | TRBD2 | TRBJ2-2 | TRBV4-1 | TGCGCCAGCAGCCGGGGACTAGCGGGAACCACCGGGGAGCTGTTTTTT | CASSRGLAGTTGELFF
once | TRBD2 | TRBJ2-3 | TRBV14 | TGTGCCAGCAGCCAAATAGCGGGACCCACAGATACGCAGTATTTT | CASSQIAGPTDTQYF
. | . | TRBJ2-1 | TRBV3-1/TRBV3-2 | TGTGCCAGCAGCCTTCAGGGTGTAGGGAACAATGAGCAGTTCTTC | CASSLQGVGNNEQFF
. | TRBD2 | TRBJ2-1 | TRBV10-3 | TGTGCCATCAGTGCCGAGGGGACTAGCTCAGGTGTGTACAATGAGCAGTTCTTC | CAISAEGTSSGVYNEQFF
few | . | TRBJ2-1 | TRBV20-1 | TGCAGTGCTAGGAGGAACAATGAGCAGTTCTTC | CSARRNNEQFF
once | TRBD1 | TRBJ1-3 | TRBV5-1 | TGCGCCAGCACCTTGGGGACAGGGGAGGCTGGAAACACCATATATTTT | CASTLGTGEAGNTIYF
few | TRBD1 | TRBJ2-2 | TRBV7-9 | TGTGCCAGCAGCTTATCCAGGGGGCCGAACACCGGGGAGCTGTTTTTT | CASSLSRGPNTGELFF
. | TRBD2 | TRBJ2-7 | TRBV19 | TGTGCCAGTAAGGACGGGAGCGGGAACTCCTACGAGCAGTACTTC | CASKDGSGNSYEQYF
. | TRBD2 | TRBJ2-2 | TRBV3-1/TRBV3-2 | TGTGCCAGCAGCCCGCCGCCGGGACTAGTGAACACCGGGGAGCTGTTTTTT | CASSPPPGLVNTGELFF
. | TRBD1 | TRBJ1-1 | TRBV7-9 | TGTGCCAGCAGCACTCCGGCGGAGGGGGCGACTGAAGCTTTCTTT | CASSTPAEGATEAFF
few | TRBD2 | TRBJ2-7 | TRBV18 | TGTGCCAGCTCACCACCTCCTAGCGGAGCAATCAACTCCTACGAGCAGTACTTC | CASSPPPSGAINSYEQYF
. | . | TRBJ1-1 | TRBV5-4 | TGTGCCAGCAGCAGGGACACCTCAATGAACACTGAAGCTTTCTTT | CASSRDTSMNTEAFF
. | TRBD1 | TRBJ2-3 | TRBV7-9 | TGTGCCAGCAGAGCCGGGACAGGGTCGCGGAATACGCAGTATTTT | CASRAGTGSRNTQYF
once | . | TRBJ2-3 | TRBV9 | TGTGCCAGCAGCAAGCGGCGACGGGGGCAGTATTTT | CASSKRRRGQYF
. | . | TRBJ2-2 | TRBV18 | TGTGCCAGCTCACAACAGGGATTTGAGAACACCGGGGAGCTGTTTTTT | CASSQQGFENTGELFF
. | TRBD2 | TRBJ2-1 | TRBV7-7 | TGTGCTAGCAGCCCGGTAGCGGGACAAGGGCAGTTCTTC | CASSPVAGQGQFF
few | TRBD1 | TRBJ2-3 | TRBV10-1 | TGCGCCAGCAGAGAGGGACAGGGGGCCAGAGATACGCAGTATTTT | CASREGQGARDTQYF
few | TRBD1 | TRBJ1-2 | TRBV9 | TGTGCCAGCGCGCCGAGGACAGGGGGAACTTCTAACTATGGCTACACCTTC | CASAPRTGGTSNYGYTF
few | . | TRBJ2-3 | TRBV24-1 | TGTGCCACCAGTGATCGCGGCTCCTGGGCAGATACGCAGTATTTT | CATSDRGSWADTQYF
. | TRBD1 | TRBJ1-2 | TRBV24-1 | TGTGCCACCGGTCCCGGGACAGCTAACTATGGCTACACCTTC | CATGPGTANYGYTF
. | TRBD1 | TRBJ2-1 | TRBV28 | TGTGCCAGCAGTTTCCCAGGGGGCCCCTACAATGAGCAGTTCTTC | CASSFPGGPYNEQFF
. | . | TRBJ2-5 | TRBV9 | TGTGCCAGCAGCGCGCGGGACAGCCAAGAGACCCAGTACTTC | CASSARDSQETQYF
. | . | TRBJ2-1 | TRBV7-3 | TGTGCCAGCAGCTTAGGGGTTCTGACTAGTGAGCAGTTCTTC | CASSLGVLTSEQFF
. | TRBD1 | TRBJ1-2 | TRBV11-2 | TGTGCCAGCAGCCCAGGGACAGGTTCCCTTGGCTACACCTTC | CASSPGTGSLGYTF